Below, 27 T cell receptor beta chains from the same sample are listed, as sequenced in a study of TIL therapy for anti-PD-1-resistant metastatic lung cancer. This was the immunoSEQ v3 assay. Profiled with immunoSEQ multiplex PCR; TCRdb holds only in-frame clones, not every one. The sample records about 60,000 clones, roughly 87% being singletons. This sample's time point: pre-treatment sample, taken before nivolumab and TIL therapy. Specimen: blood, collected at baseline. These receptor sequences come from a person between 25 and 80 years old with non-small cell lung cancer.

V usage is TRBV5-1 and J usage is TRBJ2-7; tentative D call: TRBD2 (6 bases). V lost 4 bases to trimming and J lost 3 bases, with 14 bases between them. Germline values: CDR1 SGHRS, CDR2 YFSETQ. This CDR3 comprises 14 residues. The CDR3 here is CASSEGTSLYEQYF. CDR3 DNA sequence: TGCGCCAGCAGCGAAGGGACTTCTCTCTACGAGCAGTACTTC. Full variable domain (outside the CDR3, taken from reference TRBV5-1 and TRBJ2-7): KAGVTQTPRYLIKTRGQQVTLSCSPISGHRSVSWYQQTPGQGLQFLFEYFSETQRNKGNFPGRFSGRQFSNSRSEMNVSTLELGDSALYLCASSEGTSLYEQYFGPGTRLTVT.

The chain carries TRBV18 and TRBJ2-7, with 9 bases identical to TRBD1. V lost 3 bases, J lost 3 bases, and 0 bases stayed unmatched. The germline V gene encodes CDR1 KGHSH and CDR2 LQKENI. The CDR3 contains 13 residues. The CDR3 region has the DNA TGTGCCAGCTCACCGACAGGGGGCTACGAGCAGTACTTC. Protein sequence: CASSPTGGYEQYF. Full variable domain (outside the CDR3, taken from reference TRBV18 and TRBJ2-7): NAGVMQNPRHLVRRRGQEARLRCSPMKGHSHVYWYRQLPEEGLKFMVYLQKENIIDESGMPKERFSAEFPKEGPSILRIQQVVRGDSAAYFCASSPTGGYEQYFGPGTRLTVT.

V is TRBV5-1 and J is TRBJ2-3; 8 bases match TRBD1. V was clipped by 1 base and J by 6 bases; unmatched bases: 4. Germline V gene sequence: CDR1 SGHRS, CDR2 YFSETQ. CDR3 length: 14 residues. The DNA of the CDR3 is TGCGCCAGCAGCTTGACAGGGGGACTGGATACGCAGTATTTT. This translates into CASSLTGGLDTQYF.

J is TRBJ1-5 and V is TRBV3-1 (or the pseudogene TRBV3-2); unclear D gene. The CDR3 extends over 15 amino acids. Per the germline V gene, CDR1 is LGHDT and CDR2 is YNNKEL (reference sequence). The germline V and J ends were trimmed by 0 bases and 2 bases, with 8 bases remaining between them. The CDR3, as DNA: TGTGCCAGCAGCCAAGATTCCGGAGGCAATCAGCCCCAGCATTTT. Encoded protein: CASSQDSGGNQPQHF.

CDR3 in amino acids: CASSLRTSGNNEQFF. The CDR3 region has the DNA TGCGCCAGCAGCCTTCGGACTAGCGGTAACAATGAGCAGTTCTTC. The V gene is TRBV5-1, the J gene TRBJ2-1; the match to TRBD2 covers 10 bases. The CDR3 is made up of 15 amino acids. After removal of 4 bases from V and 5 bases from J, the junction contained 6 bases not matched to a gene. Germline V lookup: CDR1 SGHRS, CDR2 YFSETQ.

This clone was seen a single time. The J gene is TRBJ1-1, the V gene TRBV5-8; no reliable D call. The CDR3 has 15 amino acids. Trimming cost V 0 bases and J 0 bases, with 9 bases left between them. Germline lookup yields CDR1 SGHTS and CDR2 YDEGEE. CDR3: CASSLVNSMNTEAFF. CDR3 sequence (DNA): TGTGCCAGCAGCTTGGTTAACAGCATGAACACTGAAGCTTTCTTT.

The chain employs TRBV3-1 (or the pseudogene TRBV3-2) and TRBJ2-7; D perhaps matches TRBD1 (6 bases). The CDR3 runs to 15 residues. From germline, CDR1 is LGHDT and CDR2 YNNKEL (reference sequence). V was clipped by 0 bases and J by 7 bases, with 16 bases between them. The chain's CDR3 is CASSQDTGSFREQYF. As DNA, the CDR3 is TGTGCCAGCAGCCAAGACACAGGGTCGTTTCGGGAGCAGTACTTC.

This clone was observed a single time. The chain is built from TRBV6-2 or TRBV6-3 and TRBJ2-1; D perhaps matches TRBD2 (7 bases). From germline, CDR1 is MNHEY and CDR2 SVGEGT. The CDR3 is 17 amino acids. Trimming removed 2 bases at V and 7 bases at J, with 21 bases between. For the CDR3, the DNA is TGTGCCAGCAGTTACACAGTTTATAAGGGAGGGGGGAATGAGCAGTTCTTC. Amino acids: CASSYTVYKGGGNEQFF.

The chain has TRBV7-5 and TRBJ1-2. TRBV7-5 is deemed a pseudogene. This CDR3 is built from 14 residues. The CDR3 DNA follows: TGTGTCAGAAGCTTGAAGGCCCGTGGACATGGCTACACCTTC. Translation gives CVRSLKARGHGYTF.

This clone was seen only once. The chain has TRBV18 and TRBJ2-3; perhaps TRBD2 as D (5 bases). Germline CDR1 KGHSH, CDR2 LQKENI. V was trimmed by 3 bases and J by 2 bases, leaving 9 bases between them. This CDR3 has 14 amino acids. The CDR3 protein is CASSPGLYTDTQYF. For the CDR3, the DNA is TGTGCCAGCTCACCCGGACTCTACACAGATACGCAGTATTTT.

The chain links TRBV4-1 to TRBJ2-7; 7 bases line up with TRBD2. Germline V gene sequence: CDR1 MGHRA, CDR2 YSYEKL. The CDR3 has 15 residues. Trimming at V came to 4 bases and at J to 2 bases, leaving 8 bases not matched to a gene. The CDR3 loop is CASSPGTSATYEQYF. In DNA form, the CDR3 reads TGCGCCAGCAGCCCAGGAACTAGCGCTACCTACGAGCAGTACTTC.

The V gene is TRBV7-6, the J gene TRBJ2-2; 9 positions match TRBD2. Per germline, CDR1 SGHVS and CDR2 FNYEAQ. Trimming removed 5 bases from V and 5 bases from J; junction bases left unmatched: 9. This CDR3 is built from 16 residues. The CDR3 nucleotides read TGTGCCAGCAGCCCGCACCTTAGCGGGAGTACCGGGGAGCTGTTTTTT. It specifies CASSPHLSGSTGELFF.

The chain links TRBV2 to TRBJ1-4; D remains ambiguous. V lost 4 bases and J lost 7, with 10 bases in between. Germline assignment: CDR1 SNHLY and CDR2 FYNNEI. This CDR3 has 13 amino acids. The CDR3 DNA is TGTGCCAGCAGTGCACCGCCGGGTGAAAAACTGTTTTTT. This gives the protein CASSAPPGEKLFF.

V gene TRBV18 combines with J gene TRBJ1-4; D unresolved. This CDR3 comprises 15 residues. Germline V gives CDR1 KGHSH, CDR2 LQKENI. V shed 3 bases and J shed 7 bases, with 15 bases lying between them. CDR3 sequence (DNA): TGTGCCAGCTCACCCGCGGGCTCCCCAGGTGAAAAACTGTTTTTT. Translated, it gives CASSPAGSPGEKLFF.

The chain has TRBV28 and TRBJ1-1; D uncertain. The germline CDR1 and CDR2 sequences are MDHEN and SYDVKM. With 7 bases removed from V and 1 base from J, the gap between germline ends came to 16 bases. The CDR3 is made up of 15 amino acids. Written as DNA, the CDR3 is TGTGCCAGCACCGACTGGAGTGTACGGAACACTGAAGCTTTCTTT. Residues: CASTDWSVRNTEAFF.

The chain couples TRBV19 to TRBJ1-1, with 8 bases fitting TRBD1. The J segment lost 4 bases and the V segment lost 3 bases, leaving 7 bases of the junction unmatched. This CDR3 spans 15 amino acids. Germline CDR1 LNHDA, CDR2 SQIVND (reference sequence). As DNA, the CDR3 is TGTGCCAGTAGTATTCGCGGACAGGGTGGCACTGAAGCTTTCTTT. Translation: CASSIRGQGGTEAFF.

The J gene is TRBJ2-7, the V gene TRBV28; 9 nucleotides match TRBD1. CDR3 size: 15 residues. The germline V gene encodes CDR1 MDHEN and CDR2 SYDVKM. The ends lost 4 bases at V and 7 bases at J; junction bases unmatched: 11. Here the CDR3 DNA reads TGTGCCAGCAGTTCCCACCGACAGGGGGTGAGGGAGCAGTACTTC. Translation: CASSSHRQGVREQYF.

The gene calls are TRBV10-2 and TRBJ1-6; TRBD1 might be the D (6 bases). Germline V CDR1 and CDR2: WSHSY, SAAADI. V shed 7 bases and J shed 8 bases, with 15 bases lying between them. The CDR3 totals 14 residues. The CDR3: CASTWTEPDSPLHF. CDR3 nucleotide sequence: TGCGCCAGCACGTGGACAGAGCCGGATTCACCCCTCCACTTT.

The chain recombines TRBV11-3 with TRBJ2-3; TRBD1 agrees at 8 bases. Per the germline V gene, CDR1 is SGHNT and CDR2 is YENEEA. CDR3 length: 14 residues. Unmatched junction bases numbered 4, after V lost 4 bases and J lost 4 bases. The CDR3 DNA is TGTGCCAGCAGCTCCAGGGGGCGCCCAGATACGCAGTATTTT. Protein: CASSSRGRPDTQYF. The complete variable domain, with remaining parts taken from reference TRBV11-3 and TRBJ2-3, reads EAGVVQSPRYKIIEKKQPVAFWCNPISGHNTLYWYLQNLGQGPELLIRYENEEAVDDSQLPKDRFSAERLKGVDSTLKIQPAELGDSAVYLCASSSRGRPDTQYFGPGTRLTVL.

The rearrangement links TRBV11-2 to TRBJ1-6, with 7 bases aligning to TRBD1. Germline CDR1 SGHAT, CDR2 FQNNGV. CDR3 length equals 17 residues. V trimming: 8 bases; J trimming: 9 bases; junction bases outside the gene matches: 19. The DNA of the CDR3 is TGTGCCAGCGGACCCATCGCGGCACAGGGGATAAGTTCACCCCTCCACTTT. This gives the protein CASGPIAAQGISSPLHF. Full variable domain (outside the CDR3, taken from reference TRBV11-2 and TRBJ1-6): EAGVAQSPRYKIIEKRQSVAFWCNPISGHATLYWYQQILGQGPKLLIQFQNNGVVDDSQLPKDRFSAERLKGVDSTLKIQPAKLEDSAVYLCASGPIAAQGISSPLHFGNGTRLTVT.

This chain connects TRBV19 to TRBJ2-1; 8 nucleotides align to TRBD2. The germline V gene has CDR1 LNHDA and CDR2 SQIVND (reference sequence). The CDR3 is made up of 14 amino acids. J lost 6 bases, V lost 0 bases, and 1 base had no gene match. The CDR3 DNA reads TGTGCCAGTAGTATAGACGGGGGGGGCAATGAGCAGTTCTTC. It yields the protein CASSIDGGGNEQFF.

The CDR3 DNA sequence: TGTGCCAGCAGTTGGGGAGGCACTGAAGCTTTCTTT. This encodes CASSWGGTEAFF. The V call is TRBV28, the J call TRBJ1-1; D not certain. The CDR3 consists of 12 residues. Trimming removed 4 bases at V and 4 bases at J, with 7 bases between. Germline assignment: CDR1 MDHEN and CDR2 SYDVKM.

The J gene is TRBJ1-2, the V gene TRBV6-1, with D unresolved. With 2 bases removed from V and 4 bases from J, the gap between germline ends came to 11 bases. Germline CDR1 MNHNS, CDR2 SASEGT. The length of the CDR3 is 14 residues. The CDR3, as DNA: TGTGCCAGCAGTGAACAAGTCCTGATCTATGGCTACACCTTC. Protein product: CASSEQVLIYGYTF.

The chain is built from TRBV5-1 and TRBJ1-2; D might be TRBD1 (5 bases). Trimming stripped 4 bases from V and 3 bases from J, with 10 bases between. The germline gives CDR1 SGHRS, CDR2 YFSETQ. This CDR3 is built from 13 residues. The CDR3 region is CASSDGDYYGYTF. CDR3 nucleotide sequence: TGCGCCAGCAGCGACGGGGACTACTATGGCTACACCTTC.

The gene calls are TRBV3-1 (or the pseudogene TRBV3-2) and TRBJ2-1; 7 bases are a match to TRBD2. The CDR3 spans 15 residues. Losses at the gene ends were 6 bases for V and 7 bases for J; bases not matched to a gene: 12. The germline V gene encodes CDR1 LGHDT and CDR2 YNNKEL (reference sequence). In DNA, the CDR3 is TGTGCCAGCAGAATCGCTGGCGGGGGTTTTAATGAGCAGTTCTTC. It encodes CASRIAGGGFNEQFF.

The chain uses TRBV11-2 and TRBJ1-1; TRBD1 agrees at 7 bases. Looked up from germline, CDR1 is SGHAT and CDR2 is FQNNGV. The CDR3 is made up of 15 amino acids. Trimming cost V 4 bases and J 2 bases; bases outside gene matches: 7. The CDR3, as DNA: TGTGCCAGCAGCTCCCTGGGACAGATTAACACTGAAGCTTTCTTT. This encodes CASSSLGQINTEAFF.

Only one count was recorded for this clone. The J gene is TRBJ2-1, the V gene TRBV11-2; TRBD2 is a possible D gene (7 bases). The CDR3 totals 13 residues. CDR1 and CDR2 (germline): SGHAT, FQNNGV. V was trimmed by 8 bases and J by 0 bases, leaving 8 bases between them. The CDR3 nucleotides read TGTGCCAGCGGGGGGGCCTCCTACAATGAGCAGTTCTTC. It specifies CASGGASYNEQFF.